These T cell receptor beta chains were read from a single sample in a study of T cell changes during pregnancy in multiple sclerosis. The assay was immunoSEQ multiplex PCR, and TCRdb's table has in-frame clones only and misses some. The data show about 53,000 clones, more than 90% seen once. The sample in question was CD8+ T cells from peripheral blood mononuclear cells, obtained before pregnancy. The source is a female donor with multiple sclerosis, enrolled in a pregnancy study. Each CDR3 is given with its conserved first and last residue. The order of the fields is D gene, CDR3 length, V gene, clone size, J gene, CDR3 protein, CDR3 DNA. The D gene is left open where the match is weak. Size tells how often a clone was seen (once, few, many) or the class of an expanded clone, and some rows leave it out.

D gene: TRBD1
CDR3 length: 14
V gene: TRBV9
clone size: -
J gene: TRBJ1-2
CDR3 protein: CASRAGGAGDGYTF
CDR3 DNA: TGTGCCAGCAGAGCAGGGGGCGCAGGGGATGGCTACACCTTC

D gene: -
CDR3 length: 13
V gene: TRBV9
clone size: -
J gene: TRBJ2-1
CDR3 protein: CASSGAGGNEQFF
CDR3 DNA: TGTGCCAGCAGCGGGGCCGGGGGCAATGAGCAGTTCTTC

D gene: TRBD2
CDR3 length: 15
V gene: TRBV19
clone size: -
J gene: TRBJ2-7
CDR3 protein: CASATRLAGAYEQYF
CDR3 DNA: TGTGCCAGCGCTACCCGACTAGCGGGGGCCTACGAGCAGTACTTC

D gene: TRBD1
CDR3 length: 13
V gene: TRBV5-1
clone size: few
J gene: TRBJ1-1
CDR3 protein: CASSWTGGTEAFF
CDR3 DNA: TGCGCCAGCAGCTGGACAGGGGGCACTGAAGCTTTCTTT

D gene: TRBD2
CDR3 length: 14
V gene: TRBV19
clone size: once
J gene: TRBJ2-7
CDR3 protein: CASSMGGSTYEQYF
CDR3 DNA: TGTGCCAGTAGTATGGGGGGGTCCACCTACGAGCAGTACTTC

D gene: -
CDR3 length: 12
V gene: TRBV7-2
clone size: -
J gene: TRBJ1-6
CDR3 protein: CASSAGSGPLHF
CDR3 DNA: TGTGCCAGCAGCGCCGGAAGCGGACCCCTCCACTTT

D gene: -
CDR3 length: 15
V gene: TRBV4-1
clone size: -
J gene: TRBJ1-1
CDR3 protein: CASSQARGLNTEAFF
CDR3 DNA: TGCGCCAGCAGCCAAGCGAGGGGGTTGAACACTGAAGCTTTCTTT

D gene: -
CDR3 length: 13
V gene: TRBV7-2
clone size: few
J gene: TRBJ1-2
CDR3 protein: CASSLGTVSGYTF
CDR3 DNA: TGTGCCAGCAGCTTAGGGACAGTCTCTGGCTACACCTTC

D gene: TRBD2
CDR3 length: 16
V gene: TRBV10-3
clone size: -
J gene: TRBJ2-7
CDR3 protein: CAVLLTSGGSGYEQYF
CDR3 DNA: TGTGCCGTCCTTCTTACTAGCGGGGGGTCGGGATACGAGCAGTACTTC

D gene: -
CDR3 length: 13
V gene: TRBV27
clone size: -
J gene: TRBJ1-1
CDR3 protein: CASSSGESTEAFF
CDR3 DNA: TGTGCCAGCAGTTCCGGGGAATCAACTGAAGCTTTCTTT

D gene: TRBD2
CDR3 length: 18
V gene: TRBV6-4
clone size: -
J gene: TRBJ2-7
CDR3 protein: CASSPGLAGRYISYEQYF
CDR3 DNA: TGTGCCAGCAGCCCAGGACTAGCGGGGAGGTACATCTCCTACGAGCAGTACTTC

D gene: TRBD2
CDR3 length: 16
V gene: TRBV11-1
clone size: -
J gene: TRBJ2-3
CDR3 protein: CASSPSGGWGTDTQYF
CDR3 DNA: TGTGCCAGCAGCCCCAGCGGGGGGTGGGGCACAGATACGCAGTATTTT

D gene: -
CDR3 length: 12
V gene: TRBV4-1
clone size: -
J gene: TRBJ1-2
CDR3 protein: CASSQGDYGYTF
CDR3 DNA: TGCGCCAGCAGCCAAGGCGACTATGGCTACACCTTC

D gene: -
CDR3 length: 14
V gene: TRBV9
clone size: -
J gene: TRBJ2-7
CDR3 protein: CASSVGTGAGEQYF
CDR3 DNA: TGTGCCAGCAGCGTAGGAACAGGGGCGGGAGAGCAGTACTTC

D gene: -
CDR3 length: 17
V gene: TRBV5-8
clone size: -
J gene: TRBJ1-2
CDR3 protein: CASSLVKGTSFGHGYTF
CDR3 DNA: TGTGCCAGCAGCTTGGTCAAGGGGACAAGTTTCGGACATGGCTACACCTTC

D gene: -
CDR3 length: 14
V gene: TRBV6-6
clone size: -
J gene: TRBJ2-2
CDR3 protein: CAGTTGPRTGELFF
CDR3 DNA: TGTGCCGGCACAACAGGGCCCCGCACCGGGGAGCTGTTTTTT

D gene: -
CDR3 length: 13
V gene: TRBV7-9
clone size: -
J gene: TRBJ2-7
CDR3 protein: CASSRGPYHEQYF
CDR3 DNA: TGTGCCAGCAGCCGAGGGCCTTATCACGAGCAGTACTTC

D gene: -
CDR3 length: 10
V gene: TRBV27
clone size: few
J gene: TRBJ1-1
CDR3 protein: CASSLRKAFF
CDR3 DNA: TGTGCCAGCAGTTTGAGAAAAGCTTTCTTT

D gene: TRBD1
CDR3 length: 14
V gene: TRBV7-2
clone size: -
J gene: TRBJ2-7
CDR3 protein: CASSFSGGYYEQYF
CDR3 DNA: TGTGCCAGCAGCTTCTCAGGGGGCTACTACGAGCAGTACTTC

D gene: TRBD1
CDR3 length: 14
V gene: TRBV2
clone size: -
J gene: TRBJ2-7
CDR3 protein: CASSEGDREWEQYF
CDR3 DNA: TGTGCCAGCAGTGAAGGGGACAGGGAGTGGGAGCAGTACTTC

D gene: TRBD2
CDR3 length: 16
V gene: TRBV11-2
clone size: -
J gene: TRBJ2-3
CDR3 protein: CASSAGTSGETDTQYF
CDR3 DNA: TGTGCCAGCAGCGCTGGGACTAGCGGGGAAACAGATACGCAGTATTTT

D gene: TRBD2
CDR3 length: 17
V gene: TRBV10-3
clone size: -
J gene: TRBJ2-3
CDR3 protein: CAISESIAGGETDTQYF
CDR3 DNA: TGTGCCATCAGTGAGTCGATAGCGGGGGGGGAGACAGATACGCAGTATTTT

D gene: -
CDR3 length: 13
V gene: TRBV30
clone size: -
J gene: TRBJ2-1
CDR3 protein: CAWSVSQVYEQFF
CDR3 DNA: TGTGCCTGGAGTGTTAGTCAGGTTTATGAGCAGTTCTTC

D gene: -
CDR3 length: 13
V gene: TRBV5-6
clone size: once
J gene: TRBJ1-1
CDR3 protein: CASSSDLDTEAFF
CDR3 DNA: TGTGCCAGCAGCTCAGACTTGGACACTGAAGCTTTCTTT

D gene: -
CDR3 length: 12
V gene: TRBV7-9
clone size: -
J gene: TRBJ1-2
CDR3 protein: CASSPQNYGYTF
CDR3 DNA: TGTGCCAGCAGCCCCCAAAACTATGGCTACACCTTC

D gene: -
CDR3 length: 13
V gene: TRBV18
clone size: -
J gene: TRBJ2-1
CDR3 protein: CASSIQGTNEQFF
CDR3 DNA: TGTGCCAGCTCTATACAGGGGACTAATGAGCAGTTCTTC

D gene: TRBD2
CDR3 length: 14
V gene: TRBV11-3
clone size: -
J gene: TRBJ2-7
CDR3 protein: CASSTTSASYEQYF
CDR3 DNA: TGTGCCAGCAGCACTACTAGCGCCTCCTACGAGCAGTACTTC

D gene: -
CDR3 length: 12
V gene: TRBV27
clone size: -
J gene: TRBJ1-2
CDR3 protein: CASSLSGYGYTF
CDR3 DNA: TGTGCCAGCAGTTTGTCGGGGTATGGCTACACCTTC

D gene: TRBD2
CDR3 length: 14
V gene: TRBV6-4
clone size: many
J gene: TRBJ2-3
CDR3 protein: CASSGRGGTDTQYF
CDR3 DNA: TGTGCCAGCAGTGGCCGGGGGGGCACAGATACGCAGTATTTT

D gene: -
CDR3 length: 15
V gene: TRBV6-4
clone size: -
J gene: TRBJ2-1
CDR3 protein: CASSVLWGDYNEQFF
CDR3 DNA: TGTGCCAGCAGTGTCTTATGGGGGGACTACAATGAGCAGTTCTTC

D gene: TRBD1
CDR3 length: 16
V gene: TRBV19
clone size: -
J gene: TRBJ1-6
CDR3 protein: CASSRGQVLYNSPLHF
CDR3 DNA: TGTGCCAGTAGCAGAGGACAGGTCCTCTATAATTCACCCCTCCACTTT

D gene: TRBD1
CDR3 length: 16
V gene: TRBV15
clone size: -
J gene: TRBJ1-2
CDR3 protein: CATSPRGTGGFYGYTF
CDR3 DNA: TGTGCCACCAGCCCCCGGGGAACAGGGGGGTTTTATGGCTACACCTTC

D gene: TRBD1
CDR3 length: 14
V gene: TRBV5-4
clone size: -
J gene: TRBJ1-4
CDR3 protein: CASTHWDRGEKLFF
CDR3 DNA: TGTGCCAGCACCCACTGGGACAGAGGAGAAAAACTGTTTTTT

D gene: -
CDR3 length: 11
V gene: TRBV19
clone size: -
J gene: TRBJ1-2
CDR3 protein: CAGWSLGGYTF
CDR3 DNA: TGTGCCGGATGGAGTCTCGGAGGCTACACCTTC

D gene: TRBD2
CDR3 length: 14
V gene: TRBV6-5
clone size: -
J gene: TRBJ2-7
CDR3 protein: CASSAPGLAHEQYF
CDR3 DNA: TGTGCCAGCAGTGCCCCGGGACTAGCCCACGAGCAGTACTTC

D gene: TRBD2
CDR3 length: 15
V gene: TRBV6-5
clone size: -
J gene: TRBJ2-1
CDR3 protein: CASSKLAGGNNEQFF
CDR3 DNA: TGTGCCAGCAGCAAACTAGCGGGGGGAAACAATGAGCAGTTCTTC

D gene: -
CDR3 length: 16
V gene: TRBV9
clone size: -
J gene: TRBJ1-4
CDR3 protein: CASSVSPSATNEKLFF
CDR3 DNA: TGTGCCAGCAGCGTATCGCCTTCAGCAACTAATGAAAAACTGTTTTTT

D gene: -
CDR3 length: 13
V gene: TRBV19
clone size: -
J gene: TRBJ1-6
CDR3 protein: CASSAPTGSPLHF
CDR3 DNA: TGTGCCAGCTCGGCTCCGACGGGTTCACCCCTCCACTTT

D gene: -
CDR3 length: 11
V gene: TRBV2
clone size: -
J gene: TRBJ2-1
CDR3 protein: CATKFGNEQFF
CDR3 DNA: TGTGCCACCAAATTCGGCAATGAGCAGTTCTTC

D gene: -
CDR3 length: 14
V gene: TRBV19
clone size: -
J gene: TRBJ1-2
CDR3 protein: CASSPTQGLYGYTF
CDR3 DNA: TGTGCCAGTAGTCCCACCCAGGGTCTCTATGGCTACACCTTC

D gene: -
CDR3 length: 13
V gene: TRBV29-1
clone size: -
J gene: TRBJ2-1
CDR3 protein: CSVEQGSYNEQFF
CDR3 DNA: TGCAGCGTTGAACAGGGGTCCTACAATGAGCAGTTCTTC

D gene: TRBD1
CDR3 length: 13
V gene: TRBV10-3
clone size: -
J gene: TRBJ1-2
CDR3 protein: CAIRTGPNYGYTF
CDR3 DNA: TGTGCCATTCGGACAGGGCCTAACTATGGCTACACCTTC

D gene: -
CDR3 length: 11
V gene: TRBV6-1
clone size: -
J gene: TRBJ2-2
CDR3 protein: CAARDTGELFF
CDR3 DNA: TGTGCCGCCCGGGACACCGGGGAGCTGTTTTTT

D gene: -
CDR3 length: 15
V gene: TRBV19
clone size: -
J gene: TRBJ1-1
CDR3 protein: CASSPSQGLNTEAFF
CDR3 DNA: TGTGCCAGTTCTCCCTCGCAGGGGTTAAACACTGAAGCTTTCTTT

D gene: TRBD1
CDR3 length: 15
V gene: TRBV9
clone size: -
J gene: TRBJ1-6
CDR3 protein: CASNLGQDYNSPLHF
CDR3 DNA: TGTGCCAGCAACCTGGGACAGGACTATAATTCACCCCTCCACTTT

D gene: -
CDR3 length: 14
V gene: TRBV4-3
clone size: -
J gene: TRBJ2-7
CDR3 protein: CASSQDLSSYEQYF
CDR3 DNA: TGCGCCAGCAGCCAGGACTTGAGCTCCTACGAGCAGTACTTC

D gene: TRBD1
CDR3 length: 17
V gene: TRBV15
clone size: -
J gene: TRBJ2-5
CDR3 protein: CATRLRLGDRLQETQYF
CDR3 DNA: TGTGCCACCAGGCTACGCCTAGGGGACAGGTTACAAGAGACCCAGTACTTC

D gene: TRBD1
CDR3 length: 14
V gene: TRBV19
clone size: once
J gene: TRBJ1-5
CDR3 protein: CASRNRGSNQPQHF
CDR3 DNA: TGTGCCAGTAGGAACAGGGGCAGCAATCAGCCCCAGCATTTT

D gene: -
CDR3 length: 13
V gene: TRBV19
clone size: -
J gene: TRBJ2-7
CDR3 protein: CASAGRRTYEQYF
CDR3 DNA: TGTGCCAGTGCGGGACGGAGGACCTACGAGCAGTACTTC

D gene: -
CDR3 length: 15
V gene: TRBV9
clone size: -
J gene: TRBJ1-2
CDR3 protein: CASSVGAGGGYGYTF
CDR3 DNA: TGTGCCAGCAGCGTAGGGGCGGGGGGCGGCTATGGCTACACCTTC

D gene: -
CDR3 length: 14
V gene: TRBV19
clone size: -
J gene: TRBJ1-4
CDR3 protein: CASSSWELNEKLFF
CDR3 DNA: TGTGCCAGTAGTTCATGGGAGCTTAATGAAAAACTGTTTTTT

D gene: TRBD1
CDR3 length: 15
V gene: TRBV6-5
clone size: -
J gene: TRBJ1-6
CDR3 protein: CASGSADRDNSPLHF
CDR3 DNA: TGTGCCAGTGGGTCGGCGGACAGGGACAATTCACCCCTCCACTTT

D gene: TRBD1
CDR3 length: 19
V gene: TRBV5-8
clone size: -
J gene: TRBJ1-5
CDR3 protein: CASSLAAGDRAVGNQPQHF
CDR3 DNA: TGTGCCAGCAGCTTGGCGGCGGGTGACAGGGCGGTCGGGAATCAGCCCCAGCATTTT